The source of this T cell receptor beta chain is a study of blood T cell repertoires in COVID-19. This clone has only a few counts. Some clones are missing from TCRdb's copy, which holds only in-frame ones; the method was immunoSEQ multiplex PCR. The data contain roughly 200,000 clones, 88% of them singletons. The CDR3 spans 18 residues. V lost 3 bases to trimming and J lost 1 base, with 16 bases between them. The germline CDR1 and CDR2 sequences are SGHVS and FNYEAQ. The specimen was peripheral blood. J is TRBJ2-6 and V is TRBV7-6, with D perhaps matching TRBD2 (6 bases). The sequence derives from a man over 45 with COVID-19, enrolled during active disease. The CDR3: CASSLGGSWGSGANVLTF. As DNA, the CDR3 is TGTGCCAGCAGCTTGGGGGGTTCTTGGGGTTCTGGGGCCAACGTCCTGACTTTC. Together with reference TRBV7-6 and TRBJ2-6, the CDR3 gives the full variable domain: GAGVSQSPRYKVTKRGQDVALRCDPISGHVSLYWYRQALGQGPEFLTYFNYEAQQDKSGLPNDRFSAERPEGSISTLTIQRTEQRDSAMYRCASSLGGSWGSGANVLTFGAGSRLTVL.